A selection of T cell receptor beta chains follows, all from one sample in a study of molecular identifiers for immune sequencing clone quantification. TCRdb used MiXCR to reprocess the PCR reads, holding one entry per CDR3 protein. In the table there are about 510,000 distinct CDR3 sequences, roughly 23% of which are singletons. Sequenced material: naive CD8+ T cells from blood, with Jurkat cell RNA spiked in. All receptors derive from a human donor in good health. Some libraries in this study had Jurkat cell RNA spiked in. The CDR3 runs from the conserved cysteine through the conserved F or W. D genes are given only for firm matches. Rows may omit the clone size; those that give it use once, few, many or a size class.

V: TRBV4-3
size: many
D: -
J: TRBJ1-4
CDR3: CASSQGRWQKLFF
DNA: TGCGCCAGCAGCCAGGGACGCTGGCAAAAACTGTTTTTT

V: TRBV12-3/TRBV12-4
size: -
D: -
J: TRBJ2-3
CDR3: CASSPGRVDPTDTQYF
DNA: TGTGCCAGCAGTCCGGGCAGAGTGGACCCCACAGATACGCAGTATTTT

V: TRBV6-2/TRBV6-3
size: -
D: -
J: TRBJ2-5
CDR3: CASYLRGVSGETQYF
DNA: TGTGCCAGCTACCTTCGCGGGGTGTCAGGAGAGACCCAGTACTTC

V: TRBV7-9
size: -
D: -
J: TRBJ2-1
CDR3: CASSPRTYNEQFF
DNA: TGTGCCAGCAGCCCAAGGACTTACAATGAGCAGTTCTTC

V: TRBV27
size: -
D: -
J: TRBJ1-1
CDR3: CACSLFSDTEAFF
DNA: TGTGCCTGCAGTTTATTTTCCGACACTGAAGCTTTCTTT

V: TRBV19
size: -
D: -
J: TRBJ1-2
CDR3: CASSTLNYGYTF
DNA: TGTGCCAGTAGTACCCTCAACTATGGCTACACCTTC

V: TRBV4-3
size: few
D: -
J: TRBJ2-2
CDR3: CASSQEGTVGRYDTGELFF
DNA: TGCGCCAGCAGCCAAGAAGGAACCGTAGGGAGGTACGACACCGGGGAGCTGTTTTTT

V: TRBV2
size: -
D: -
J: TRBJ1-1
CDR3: CASKAGRITEAFF
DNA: TGTGCCAGCAAGGCAGGGAGGATCACTGAAGCTTTCTTT

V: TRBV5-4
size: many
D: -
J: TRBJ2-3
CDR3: CASSFKGSDTQYF
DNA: TGTGCCAGCAGCTTTAAGGGGTCAGATACGCAGTATTTT

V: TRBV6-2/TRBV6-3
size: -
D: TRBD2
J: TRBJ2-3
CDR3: CASSYSGGAPDTQYF
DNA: TGTGCCAGCAGTTATAGCGGGGGGGCACCAGATACGCAGTATTTT

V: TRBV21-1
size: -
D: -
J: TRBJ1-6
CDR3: CASTLDVRKGTYNSPLHF
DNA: TGTGCCAGCACCTTGGACGTTCGGAAAGGGACCTATAATTCACCCCTCCACTTT

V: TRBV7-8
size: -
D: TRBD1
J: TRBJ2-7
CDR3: CASSLSLGQGTYEQYF
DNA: TGTGCCAGCAGCTTGTCTCTCGGACAGGGGACCTACGAGCAGTACTTC

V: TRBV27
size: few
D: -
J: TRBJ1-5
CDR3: CASSLTVLGNNQPQHF
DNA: TGTGCCAGCAGTTTAACGGTTTTAGGTAATAATCAGCCCCAGCATTTT

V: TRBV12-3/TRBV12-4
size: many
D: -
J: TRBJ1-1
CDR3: CASTARRGMNTEAFF
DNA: TGTGCCAGCACTGCTCGGCGGGGAATGAACACTGAAGCTTTCTTT

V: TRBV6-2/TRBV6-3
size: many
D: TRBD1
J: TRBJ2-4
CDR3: CASSYRTGENIQYF
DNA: TGTGCCAGCAGTTACAGGACAGGGGAAAACATTCAGTACTTC

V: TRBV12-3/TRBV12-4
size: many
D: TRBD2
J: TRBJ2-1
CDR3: CASSLGREGQGEQFF
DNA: TGTGCCAGCAGTTTAGGGCGGGAGGGCCAGGGTGAGCAGTTCTTC

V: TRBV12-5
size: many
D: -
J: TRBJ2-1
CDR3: CASGQKHGAYNEQFF
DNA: TGTGCTAGTGGCCAGAAACATGGGGCCTACAATGAGCAGTTCTTC

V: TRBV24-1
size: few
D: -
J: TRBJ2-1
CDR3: CATRPSGFDNEQFF
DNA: TGTGCCACCAGGCCTTCGGGATTCGACAATGAGCAGTTCTTC